Each of the 4 T cell receptor beta chains below was sequenced from the same sample in a study of OX40 agonist ivuxolimab in advanced cancers. Clones were sequenced by immunoSEQ multiplex PCR, and TCRdb holds only the in-frame ones, with some missing. Of 57,000 or so clones listed, around 88% were seen once; the top ten hold roughly 3%. The material sequenced was CD4+ or CD8+ T cells sorted from blood, taken in a trial of the OX40 agonist ivuxolimab. These receptors were obtained from an adult with an advanced solid tumor such as melanoma, head and neck, liver or kidney cancer.

The CDR3 nucleotides read TGTGCCAGCAGCTTAAACGGGGCGAGTACCGGGGAGCTGTTTTTT. It is translated as CASSLNGASTGELFF. The chain links TRBV11-3 to TRBJ2-2, with D possibly called TRBD1 or TRBD2 (5 bases each). This CDR3 has 15 residues. Trimming stripped 2 bases from V and 5 bases from J, with 12 bases between. The germline V gene encodes CDR1 SGHNT and CDR2 YENEEA.

This clone was seen only a few times. V and J are TRBV7-9 and TRBJ2-7, with D perhaps matching TRBD1 (6 bases). This CDR3 is 15 amino acids long. V was cut by 5 bases and J by 6 bases, with 20 bases left in between. Looked up from germline, CDR1 is SEHNR and CDR2 is FQNEAQ (reference sequence). The CDR3 nucleotides read TGTGCCAGCAGCCGGAACCAGGGGCACCCGGGCGAGCAGTACTTC. The encoded protein is CASSRNQGHPGEQYF.

Written as DNA, the CDR3 is TGCAGCGTTAAAAATAAGGGCGCAGGGGGCTACGGCGGGGAGCTGTTTTTT. Its translation: CSVKNKGAGGYGGELFF. The J gene is TRBJ2-2, the V gene TRBV29-1, with 8 bases lining up with TRBD1. The V gene end was trimmed by 5 bases and the J gene end by 7 bases; junction bases not matched to a gene: 18. The V gene's germline CDR1 is SQVTM and CDR2 ANQGSEA. The CDR3 consists of 17 residues.

The chain has TRBV7-2 and TRBJ2-2; D might be TRBD1 (6 bases). Trimming took off 5 bases at V and 0 bases at J, with 16 bases between the two ends. Germline CDR1 is SGHTA and CDR2 is FQGNSA. CDR3 length: 17 residues. The CDR3 loop reads CASSQLSAGANTGELFF. DNA for the CDR3: TGTGCCAGCAGCCAGCTCTCGGCAGGGGCGAACACCGGGGAGCTGTTTTTT.